This T cell receptor beta chain was sequenced in a study of blood T cell repertoires in COVID-19 (dated by TCRdb to about 2020). Broadly, across the study: Samples from collaborators originated in the United States, Italy and Spain and spanned both the acute and convalescent phases of COVID-19. The prospective study material was composed of cDNA or gDNA derived from T cells, B-cell-depleted T cells, or PBMCs. The dataset comprised deeply sampled blood TCRbeta repertoires from subjects exposed to, actively infected with, or recovered from COVID-19. The repertoires were made available in a free public database intended to serve as a resource for research on the immune response to SARS-CoV-2. Samples came from the ongoing ImmuneRACE study (first 160 participants) plus 1,254 subjects from 6 global collaborators. Nearly every sample came with metadata listing a de-identified subject ID, COVID-19 status, age in years and sex. Where HLA class I and class II types were available, the types were taken from metadata supplied by the sample provider, not from assay-based typing. Study-level results and caveats: The amount of clinical and demographic metadata varied by source and participant and was provided uncurated.

For this clone: It lacks a known antigen. Nothing much larger sits one base from this clone, and base qualities are not available.

TCRbeta CDR3 regions were amplified from genomic DNA by means of the immunoSEQ Assay, a bias-controlled multiplex PCR. The study's own analysis went as follows. The number of nucleated cells in each sample was estimated by amplification of reference gene primers within the assay. To quantify the absolute abundance of each unique TCRbeta CDR3 rearrangement, sequence reads were collapsed and filtered. For each sample, productive Simpson clonality was calculated as the square root of Simpson's diversity index across productive rearrangements. TCRdb mirrors the immuneACCESS table, restricted to in-frame sequences. Some clones are absent from its copies; in checked studies, under half trace to an unresolved V gene, and the reason for the others is unknown. The DNA was the basis for D and trimming; V, J and clone size are from that table. The sample contains roughly 220,000 clones, 86% of them found a single time. Of the sample, about 4% is held by the ten largest clones.

Enrolling through a virtual design, the prospective study's participants ranged in age from about 18 to 89 years and lived across 24 United States geographic areas. To assign participants to cohorts, the prospective study relied on clinical history that participants themselves reported in a screening survey and a study questionnaire. In the prospective study, whole blood, serum and a nasopharyngeal or oropharyngeal swab were collected from each participant by mobile phlebotomists. Prospective study participants could optionally give additional blood draws and questionnaires over an approximately 2-month period. Before DNA extraction, prospective study blood samples were shipped either frozen or at room temperature. The receptor was isolated from a woman aged 35 to 49 with acute COVID-19. Sequenced input: PBMCs or T cells enriched from blood (not recorded which).

The CDR3 reads CATSASGLGTDTQYF. The bases read TGTGCCACCAGTGCCTCGGGATTGGGGACAGATACGCAGTATTTT. The chain uses TRBV24-1 and TRBJ2-3, and the D gene may be TRBD2, 5 bases matching. V is shortened by 5 bases, J by 3 bases, and the region joining them spans 14 bases. Including the terminal cysteine and phenylalanine, the CDR3 comprises 15 residues. Just the 45-base CDR3 DNA is kept, in frame starting at base 1. The germline V gene provides CDR1 KGHDR and CDR2 SFDVKD.